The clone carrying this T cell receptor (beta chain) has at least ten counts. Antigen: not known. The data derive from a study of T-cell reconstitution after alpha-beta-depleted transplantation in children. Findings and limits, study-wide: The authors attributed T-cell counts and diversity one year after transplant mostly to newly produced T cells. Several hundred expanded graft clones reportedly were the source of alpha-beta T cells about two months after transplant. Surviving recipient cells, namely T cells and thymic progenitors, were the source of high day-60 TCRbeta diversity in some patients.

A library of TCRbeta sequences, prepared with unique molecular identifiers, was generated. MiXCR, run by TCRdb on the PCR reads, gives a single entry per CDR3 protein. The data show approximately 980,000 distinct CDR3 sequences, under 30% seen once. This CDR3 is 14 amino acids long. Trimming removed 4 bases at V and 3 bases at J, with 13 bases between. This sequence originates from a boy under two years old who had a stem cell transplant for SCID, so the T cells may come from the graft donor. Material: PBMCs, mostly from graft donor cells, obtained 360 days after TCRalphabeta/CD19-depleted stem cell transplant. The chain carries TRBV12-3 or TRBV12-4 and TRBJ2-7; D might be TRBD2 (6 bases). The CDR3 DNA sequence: TGTGCCAGCAGTTACGGGGGACTTTTCTACGAGCAGTACTTC. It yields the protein CASSYGGLFYEQYF.